A selection of T cell receptor beta chains follows, all from one sample in a study of T cell responses to AZD1222 COVID-19 vaccine. The protocol was immunoSEQ multiplex PCR, while the TCRdb copy is restricted to in-frame clones and leaves out a portion. The sample includes 250,000 to 300,000 clones, about 94% of them seen just once. Source: peripheral blood, taken 28 days after the second AZD1222 dose. These receptors were collected from an adult who received the AZD1222 COVID-19 vaccine. Each CDR3 is given with its conserved first and last residue. D genes are given only for firm matches. Not all rows give a size; the values are once, few, many and, for expanded clones, a class.

clone size: NA
D gene: NA
V gene: TRBV5-6
J gene: TRBJ2-7
CDR3 DNA: TGTGCCAGCAGCGGGGAGGGGGGCGAGCAGTACTTC
CDR3 protein: CASSGEGGEQYF

clone size: NA
D gene: NA
V gene: TRBV28
J gene: TRBJ2-7
CDR3 DNA: TGTGCCAGCAGGCGGACTGGGGGGCGAAGGGAGCAGTACTTC
CDR3 protein: CASRRTGGRREQYF

clone size: NA
D gene: TRBD1
V gene: TRBV5-6
J gene: TRBJ1-3
CDR3 DNA: TGTGCCAGCAGCTTCGGGACAGCTTCTGGAAACACCATATATTTT
CDR3 protein: CASSFGTASGNTIYF

clone size: NA
D gene: NA
V gene: TRBV9
J gene: TRBJ1-3
CDR3 DNA: TGTGCCAGCAGCGCGCAACTCTCTGGAAACACCATATATTTT
CDR3 protein: CASSAQLSGNTIYF

clone size: NA
D gene: NA
V gene: TRBV4-1
J gene: TRBJ1-5
CDR3 DNA: TGCGCCAGCAGCCAAGGGGCGGGACGCCGGGCAAGTCAGCCCCAGCATTTT
CDR3 protein: CASSQGAGRRASQPQHF

clone size: NA
D gene: NA
V gene: TRBV28
J gene: TRBJ2-3
CDR3 DNA: TGTGCCAGCAGCCCCCAGGGATTGTGGACAGATACGCAGTATTTT
CDR3 protein: CASSPQGLWTDTQYF

clone size: once
D gene: TRBD1
V gene: TRBV5-1
J gene: TRBJ1-2
CDR3 DNA: TGCGCCAGCAGCTGGAAGACAGGGCAGGGCAATTACTATGGCTACACCTTC
CDR3 protein: CASSWKTGQGNYYGYTF

clone size: few
D gene: TRBD1
V gene: TRBV28
J gene: TRBJ2-6
CDR3 DNA: TGTGCCAGCAGTGGGGACAGGGGGTTGCACTCTGGGGCCAACGTCCTGACTTTC
CDR3 protein: CASSGDRGLHSGANVLTF

clone size: NA
D gene: NA
V gene: TRBV9
J gene: TRBJ2-5
CDR3 DNA: TGTGCCAGCAGCGCCGGGACAGCGGGGCGAGAGACCCAGTACTTC
CDR3 protein: CASSAGTAGRETQYF

clone size: NA
D gene: TRBD2
V gene: TRBV4-1
J gene: TRBJ2-5
CDR3 DNA: TGCGCCAGCAGAAAACTAGCGGGAGAGAGAGAAGAGACCCAGTACTTC
CDR3 protein: CASRKLAGEREETQYF

clone size: NA
D gene: TRBD1
V gene: TRBV27
J gene: TRBJ1-6
CDR3 DNA: TGTGCCAGCAGTAGGGGACAGGATAATTCACCCCTCCACTTT
CDR3 protein: CASSRGQDNSPLHF